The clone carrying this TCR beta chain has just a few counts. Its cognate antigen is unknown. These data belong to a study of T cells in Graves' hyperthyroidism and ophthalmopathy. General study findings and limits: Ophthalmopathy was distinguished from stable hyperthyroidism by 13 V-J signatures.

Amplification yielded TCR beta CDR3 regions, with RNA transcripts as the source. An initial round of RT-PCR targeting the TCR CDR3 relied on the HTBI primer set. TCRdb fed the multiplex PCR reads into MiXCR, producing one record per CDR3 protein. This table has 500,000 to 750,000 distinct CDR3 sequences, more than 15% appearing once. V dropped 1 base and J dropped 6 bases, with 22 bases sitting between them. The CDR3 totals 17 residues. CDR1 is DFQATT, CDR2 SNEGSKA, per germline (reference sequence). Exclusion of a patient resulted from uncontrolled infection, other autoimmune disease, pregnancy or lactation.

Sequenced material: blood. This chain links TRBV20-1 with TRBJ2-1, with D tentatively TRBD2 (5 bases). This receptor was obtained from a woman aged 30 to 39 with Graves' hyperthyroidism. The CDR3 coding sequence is TGCAGTGCTAGAGTATCATTACTACGCGGGTCCCTCAATGAGCAGTTCTTC. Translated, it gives CSARVSLLRGSLNEQFF.